The 22 T cell receptor beta chains below all came from one sample that was sequenced in a study of T cells after yellow fever vaccination. TCRdb analysed the 5' RACE reads with MiXCR anew, one entry per CDR3 protein. The sample comprises a few hundred thousand distinct CDR3 sequences, less than 20% of which are singletons, and 15% to 20% rests with the top ten. Sequences were derived from PBMCs, sampled 5 days after the first yellow fever vaccination. The source of these receptors is a young man who received the YFV17D yellow fever vaccine.

The chain recombines TRBV7-2 with TRBJ1-3; the D is unclear. This CDR3 comprises 16 residues. V was cut by 3 bases and J by 0 bases, with 12 bases left in between. Germline V lookup: CDR1 SGHTA, CDR2 FQGNSA. CDR3 protein: CASSLNPPGSGNTIYF. CDR3 nucleotide sequence: TGTGCCAGCAGCTTGAATCCCCCTGGCTCTGGAAACACCATATATTTT.

This clonotype was detected only a few times. The V and J genes are TRBV20-1 and TRBJ2-1; D ambiguous. Germline V gives CDR1 DFQATT, CDR2 SNEGSKA (reference sequence). This CDR3 is 13 amino acids long. The germline V and J ends were trimmed by 0 bases and 5 bases, with 8 bases remaining between them. CDR3 sequence (DNA): TGCAGTGCTAGAGATTACCGGAACAATGAGCAGTTCTTC. It translates to CSARDYRNNEQFF.

V is TRBV20-1 and J is TRBJ2-3; 8 bases agree with TRBD2. The V segment lost 8 bases and the J segment 2 bases; nucleotides outside the gene matches: 6. This CDR3 has 13 residues. Germline CDR1 reads DFQATT; CDR2 reads SNEGSKA (reference sequence). The CDR3 is CSTQAGATDTQYF. CDR3 coding DNA: TGCAGTACTCAAGCGGGGGCCACAGATACGCAGTATTTT.

This chain connects TRBV6-5 to TRBJ2-3, with D possibly TRBD2 on 5 matching bases. This CDR3 spans 16 amino acids. V lost 5 bases and J lost 1, with 16 bases in between. Germline V lookup: CDR1 MNHEY, CDR2 SVGAGI. The CDR3: CASSLQPGLGTDTQYF. The CDR3 DNA reads as TGTGCCAGCAGTCTACAACCCGGACTCGGCACAGATACGCAGTATTTT.

The chain links TRBV9 to TRBJ2-5, with D unresolved. The CDR3 runs to 15 residues. Trimming shortened V by 0 bases and J by 5 bases, and 14 bases separated the two germline ends. Germline values: CDR1 SGDLS, CDR2 YYNGEE. The CDR3 region has the DNA TGTGCCAGCAGCGTAGGGCGGTTGTCGCCGGAGACCCAGTACTTC. Protein product: CASSVGRLSPETQYF.

This clonotype came up a few times. This rearrangement joins TRBV12-3 or TRBV12-4 to TRBJ2-3, with 10 bases identical to TRBD2. The J segment lost 5 bases and the V segment lost 7 bases, leaving 9 bases of the junction unmatched. The CDR3 covers 15 residues. The CDR3 DNA is TGTGCCAGCAACCTAGTAGCGGGGGGCGGAGATACGCAGTATTTT. It specifies CASNLVAGGGDTQYF.

The rearrangement joins TRBV11-1 to TRBJ2-1; 11 bases fit TRBD1. The junction had 4 bases not matched to a gene; V was cut back by 1 base and J by 8 bases. CDR1 and CDR2 (germline): SGHAT, FQDESV (reference sequence). The CDR3 is made up of 15 amino acids. In DNA, the CDR3 is TGTGCCAGCAGCTTAGGGACAGGGGGCTTATATGAGCAGTTCTTC. This translates into CASSLGTGGLYEQFF. Full variable domain (outside the CDR3, taken from reference TRBV11-1 and TRBJ2-1): EAEVAQSPRYKITEKSQAVAFWCDPISGHATLYWYRQILGQGPELLVQFQDESVVDDSQLPKDRFSAERLKGVDSTLKIQPAELGDSAMYLCASSLGTGGLYEQFFGPGTRLTVL.

This clonotype turned up a few times. The chain carries TRBV4-1 and TRBJ2-1; D uncertain. Trimming shortened V by 6 bases and J by 0 bases, and 9 bases separated the two germline ends. This CDR3 is 14 amino acids long. The germline V gene has CDR1 MGHRA and CDR2 YSYEKL. The CDR3 loop is CASRPDSSYNEQFF. The CDR3 DNA reads as TGCGCCAGCAGGCCCGATAGCTCCTACAATGAGCAGTTCTTC.

This clonotype was picked up a small number of times. One end of the junction varies from germline; a read error may be responsible. The V and J genes are TRBV7-9 and TRBJ2-7; D not resolved. The CDR3 length is 12 residues. Germline V gene data show CDR1 as SEHNR and CDR2 as FQNEAQ (reference sequence). CDR3 in DNA: TGTGCCAGCAGGTTAGGTCCCTACGAGCAGTACTTC. This sequence encodes CASRLGPYEQYF.

There are many counts of this clonotype. V is TRBV6-1 and J is TRBJ1-2, with D perhaps TRBD1 (6 bases). V was cut by 6 bases and J by 7 bases, with 18 bases left in between. CDR3 length: 14 residues. Germline CDR1 MNHNS, CDR2 SASEGT. The CDR3 nucleotides read TGTGCCAGCAGACTAGACACGGGGGGCTCTGGCTACACCTTC. This sequence encodes CASRLDTGGSGYTF.

This clonotype was detected only a few times. The DNA of the CDR3 is TGTGCCAGCAAAATCGACAGGGGGGACAAAAACATTCAGTACTTC. Its translation is CASKIDRGDKNIQYF. J is TRBJ2-4 and V is TRBV2; 9 bases agree with TRBD1. V was pared by 7 bases and J by 3 bases, with 7 bases of the junction left unmatched. CDR3 length: 15 amino acids. Germline V gene data show CDR1 as SNHLY and CDR2 as FYNNEI.

In this sample, this clonotype turned up a few times. The chain combines TRBV7-2 with TRBJ2-1; 9 positions agree with TRBD1. J was trimmed by 8 bases and V by 6 bases; bases with no gene match: 8. The CDR3 totals 14 residues. From germline, CDR1 is SGHTA and CDR2 FQGNSA. The chain's CDR3 is CASRSRDRDHEQFF. The CDR3 nucleotides are TGTGCCAGCAGGAGCCGGGACAGGGACCATGAGCAGTTCTTC. Full variable domain (outside the CDR3, taken from reference TRBV7-2 and TRBJ2-1): GAGVSQSPSNKVTEKGKDVELRCDPISGHTALYWYRQSLGQGLEFLIYFQGNSAPDKSGLPSDRFSAERTGGSVSTLTIQRTQQEDSAVYLCASRSRDRDHEQFFGPGTRLTVL.

This clonotype was counted between two and nine times. V gene TRBV4-2 combines with J gene TRBJ1-2, with D unclear. CDR3 size: 13 residues. V was pared by 1 base and J by 5 bases, with 8 bases between. The germline CDR1 and CDR2 sequences are LGHNA and YNFKEQ. The CDR3 bases are TGTGCCAGCAGCCAAGCAGGCTTATATGGCTACACCTTC. Its protein product is CASSQAGLYGYTF.

The chain couples TRBV9 to TRBJ1-1; D not resolved. The CDR3 is 15 residues long. V lost 3 bases and J 3 bases, leaving 15 bases between the germline ends. The germline CDR1 and CDR2 sequences are SGDLS and YYNGEE. This chain's CDR3 is CASSAEVAADTEAFF. CDR3 sequence (DNA): TGTGCCAGCAGCGCAGAGGTGGCAGCCGACACTGAAGCTTTCTTT. Full variable domain (remainder filled in from reference TRBV9 and TRBJ1-1): DSGVTQTPKHLITATGQRVTLRCSPRSGDLSVYWYQQSLDQGLQFLIQYYNGEERAKGNILERFSAQQFPDLHSELNLSSLELGDSALYFCASSAEVAADTEAFFGQGTRLTVV.

This clonotype turned up a few times. The chain employs TRBV20-1 and TRBJ2-7, with 7 bases fitting TRBD1. Germline values: CDR1 DFQATT, CDR2 SNEGSKA (reference sequence). J was trimmed by 5 bases and V by 3 bases; bases with no gene match: 4. The CDR3 length is 12 residues. The CDR3 reads CSASDRADEQYF. The CDR3 DNA reads as TGCAGTGCTAGTGACAGGGCGGACGAGCAGTACTTC.

V gene TRBV12-3 or TRBV12-4 combines with J gene TRBJ2-5; tentatively, D is TRBD1 (5 bases). Trimming took 6 bases from V and 3 from J, leaving 11 bases between them. CDR3 length: 13 amino acids. CDR3 DNA sequence: TGTGCCAGCAGGTGGACACAGAAAGAGACCCAGTACTTC. Its translation: CASRWTQKETQYF.

Ten or more counts support this clonotype. V usage is TRBV5-1 and J usage is TRBJ2-1, with TRBD1 matching over 7 bases. The CDR3 length is 14 residues. J gave up 8 bases and V 4 bases, and 9 bases lay outside the gene matches. Looked up from germline, CDR1 is SGHRS and CDR2 is YFSETQ. CDR3 sequence (DNA): TGCGCCAGCAGCCCCAGGCCCGGACAGGATGAGCAGTTCTTC. It is translated as CASSPRPGQDEQFF.

The table lists this clonotype with a few counts. The chain recombines TRBV27 with TRBJ1-4, with unresolved D. This CDR3 spans 13 amino acids. Trimming stripped 1 base from V and 5 bases from J, with 5 bases between. Germline V gene data show CDR1 as MNHEY and CDR2 as SMNVEV (reference sequence). CDR3 in DNA: TGTGCCAGCAGTTTATTCTTGAATGAAAAACTGTTTTTT. Residues: CASSLFLNEKLFF.

J is TRBJ1-5 and V is TRBV12-3 or TRBV12-4, with TRBD1 identical over 8 bases. The ends lost 10 bases at V and 0 bases at J; junction bases unmatched: 14. The length of the CDR3 is 17 residues. The CDR3, as DNA: TGTGCCATTGACGGGACAGGACCTCGATATAGCAATCAGCCCCAGCATTTT. Protein sequence: CAIDGTGPRYSNQPQHF.

This chain joins TRBV5-1 and TRBJ2-7, with 10 bases that match TRBD1. CDR1 and CDR2 (germline): SGHRS, YFSETQ. The CDR3 extends over 15 amino acids. J lost 3 bases, V lost 4 bases, and 7 bases had no gene match. DNA for the CDR3: TGCGCCAGCAGCATCAGACAGGGGGCCATCTACGAGCAGTACTTC. Translating it yields CASSIRQGAIYEQYF.

This clonotype was counted between two and nine times. The chain joins TRBV6-1 to TRBJ1-3; possibly TRBD1 for D (5 bases). The CDR3 spans 14 residues. Germline loops: CDR1 MNHNS, CDR2 SASEGT. The V end was cut by 5 bases, the J end by 4 bases, with 12 bases between. CDR3 bases: TGTGCCAGCAGTCCTGGGGCTCCCGGAAACACCATATATTTT. It specifies CASSPGAPGNTIYF.

This clonotype has only a few counts. The J gene is TRBJ2-7, the V gene TRBV4-2; D gene unclear. Germline V CDR1 and CDR2: LGHNA, YNFKEQ. The CDR3 totals 13 residues. V lost 8 bases and J 1 base, leaving 12 bases between the germline ends. In DNA, the CDR3 is TGTGCCAGCCGGGCGCCTAATTCCTACGAGCAGTACTTC. Translated: CASRAPNSYEQYF.